This T cell receptor beta chain was retrieved from a study of OX40 agonist ivuxolimab in advanced cancers. As for the study in general: Patients undergoing dose escalation presented with hepatocellular carcinoma, melanoma, renal cell or head and neck cancer. Study outcomes and limitations: Some patients who did not respond also had low normalized T-cell clonal expansion.

About this clone: What it recognizes is unknown.

The method was immunoSEQ multiplex PCR; TCRdb's version includes in-frame clones alone and lacks a portion of them. The sample lists approximately 34,000 clones, nearly 90% occurring once. The ends lost 4 bases at V and 0 bases at J; junction bases unmatched: 9. From germline, CDR1 is SQVTM and CDR2 ANQGSEA. This CDR3 spans 16 amino acids. The V gene is TRBV29-1, the J gene TRBJ2-3; 8 bases fit TRBD2. This clonotype originated in an adult with an advanced solid tumor such as melanoma, head and neck, liver or kidney cancer. Sequenced material: CD4+ or CD8+ T cells sorted from blood, taken in a trial of the OX40 agonist ivuxolimab. DNA of the CDR3: TGCAGCGTTGTTGGTAGCGGGGTTACTAGCACAGATACGCAGTATTTT. Protein: CSVVGSGVTSTDTQYF.